What follows are 9 T cell receptor beta chains derived from one specimen sequenced in a study of identical twins. One entry per CDR3 protein results from TCRdb running MiXCR on the 5' RACE reads. This table holds a few hundred thousand distinct CDR3 sequences, over 8.5% found once. These data are also associated with another study on yellow fever vaccine responses in identical twins.

Sequencing used PBMCs. These receptors were obtained from a woman in her late teens or twenties in good health.

The sample holds many counts of this clonotype. The V call is TRBV5-1, the J call TRBJ2-7; 9 bases fit TRBD1. The CDR3 length is 16 residues. V shed 0 bases and J 6 bases; nucleotides not matched to a gene: 10. Per germline, CDR1 SGHRS and CDR2 YFSETQ. CDR3 in DNA: TGCGCCAGCAGCTTGGGATCAACAGGGGGCAAAGCCGAGCAGTACTTC. Residues: CASSLGSTGGKAEQYF.

This clonotype was counted at least ten times. The chain couples TRBV6-1 to TRBJ2-3, with TRBD2 identical over 12 bases. Germline lookup yields CDR1 MNHNS and CDR2 SASEGT. V shed 6 bases and J 5 bases; nucleotides not matched to a gene: 9. This CDR3 contains 16 residues. In nucleotides, the CDR3 is TGTGCCAGCAGCCCACTACTAGCGGGGGGCAGAGATACGCAGTATTTT. Translating gives CASSPLLAGGRDTQYF.

This clonotype was counted many times. V is TRBV5-1 and J is TRBJ2-4, with 8 bases fitting TRBD2. The CDR3 consists of 12 residues. Germline CDR1 and CDR2: SGHRS and YFSETQ. With V trimmed by 0 bases and J by 10 bases, 0 bases remained unmatched. Written as DNA, the CDR3 is TGCGCCAGCAGCTTGGAGCGGGGGATTCAGTACTTC. This encodes CASSLERGIQYF.

The sample holds a few counts of this clonotype. The chain is built from TRBV6-5 and TRBJ1-5; D not certain. The CDR3 extends over 13 amino acids. Germline CDR1 is MNHEY and CDR2 is SVGAGI. The ends were cut back, 2 bases at V and 4 bases at J, with 6 bases in the middle. DNA of the CDR3: TGTGCCAGCAGTTACGGACTTAATCAGCCCCAGCATTTT. This codes for CASSYGLNQPQHF.

The V call is TRBV6-2 or TRBV6-3, the J call TRBJ2-1, with D perhaps TRBD2 (6 bases). The CDR3 extends over 16 amino acids. Germline V gene data show CDR1 as MNHEY and CDR2 as SVGEGT. V was shortened by 7 bases and J by 7 bases, with 23 bases between the two germline ends. This CDR3 reads CASINQVGSPGNEQFF. The CDR3 nucleotides are TGTGCCAGCATTAATCAGGTCGGGAGCCCAGGGAATGAGCAGTTCTTC.

In this sample, this clonotype turned up many times. This chain links TRBV6-1 with TRBJ2-1; 8 bases match TRBD2. Germline CDR1 MNHNS, CDR2 SASEGT. This CDR3 comprises 16 residues. With V trimmed by 6 bases and J by 0 bases, 7 bases remained unmatched. The CDR3 DNA reads TGTGCCAGCAGCCGGGGGGGCGGGAGCTCCTACAATGAGCAGTTCTTC. Translated: CASSRGGGSSYNEQFF.

This clonotype was observed a few times. A much larger clone sits a single nucleotide away, making a read error possible. This sequence joins TRBV6-4 and TRBJ2-2; D is perhaps TRBD1 (5 bases). Per germline, CDR1 MRHNA and CDR2 SNTAGT. This CDR3 has 14 residues. Trimming shortened V by 0 bases and J by 3 bases, and 5 bases separated the two germline ends. The CDR3 region has the DNA TGTGCCAGCAGTGACTCGACAGACACCGGGGAGCTGTTTTTT. This codes for CASSDSTDTGELFF.

In its sample, this clonotype was seen many times. The chain employs TRBV4-3 and TRBJ2-7; 8 bases align to TRBD1. The J segment lost 3 bases and the V segment lost 4 bases, leaving 11 bases of the junction unmatched. Germline V CDR1 and CDR2: LGHNA, YSLEER. This CDR3 region has 16 residues. This chain's CDR3 is CASSRALDRVFYEQYF. CDR3 DNA: TGCGCCAGCAGCCGCGCACTGGACAGGGTTTTCTACGAGCAGTACTTC.

This clonotype was seen ten or more times. The gene calls are TRBV28 and TRBJ1-5, with D possibly being TRBD1 (5 bases). CDR1 and CDR2 from the germline V gene are MDHEN and SYDVKM. This CDR3 comprises 16 residues. V dropped 2 bases and J dropped 4 bases, with 15 bases sitting between them. The CDR3 sequence: CASSLIVRGNNQPQHF. The CDR3 bases are TGTGCCAGCAGTTTAATAGTTCGGGGGAATAATCAGCCCCAGCATTTT.